The clone carrying this TCR beta chain was observed a few times. Its antigen remains unidentified. PCR primers comprised 60 Vbeta and 13 Jbeta primers. Measured with immunoSEQ multiplex PCR; TCRdb has only the in-frame clones, and not every one. The data hold 150,000 to 200,000 clones, with approximately 80% observed a single time. The CDR3 totals 17 residues. The sample originates from a study of cytomegalovirus exposure and HLA in healthy donors. Points from the study as a whole: Common viral pathogens were later found to be apparently linked to several of the most significant clusters. Across donors, presence/absence analyses took sequencing depth to be roughly uniform. The records held CMV serostatus as the only immune exposure information. Reportedly, a later analysis found an Asian-associated ancestry cluster had fewer N-insertions than the roughly 700-donor mean.

The V and J genes are TRBV21-1 and TRBJ1-4. TRBV21-1 is reported as a pseudogene. What was sequenced was PBMCs. The origin of this receptor is a woman aged 18-29 years in good health and CMV-seropositive. The CDR3 DNA is TGTGCCAGCAGCAAAGTGAGGCGTCGAGCAACTAATGAAAAACTGTTTTTT. Its protein product is CASSKVRRRATNEKLFF.